Below are 11 T cell receptor beta chains sequenced from a single sample in a study of T cell responses to AZD1222 COVID-19 vaccine. The table came from immunoSEQ multiplex PCR; TCRdb's copy has only in-frame clones and leaves some out. The profile covers 130,000 or so clones, with just under 95% appearing a single time and roughly 6.6% taken by the ten largest. The sequenced sample was peripheral blood, obtained on day 0 of AZD1222 vaccination. These receptor sequences come from an adult in good health.

The chain couples TRBV6-5 to TRBJ2-7; D unresolved. Germline CDR1 MNHEY, CDR2 SVGAGI. Trimming pared 8 bases from V and 8 bases from J, leaving 13 bases between. The CDR3 has 11 amino acids. The chain's CDR3 is CASVLGSQQYF. As DNA, the CDR3 is TGTGCCAGCGTCCTGGGGTCCCAGCAGTACTTC.

This chain connects TRBV6-5 to TRBJ2-7; unclear D gene. Germline V gives CDR1 MNHEY, CDR2 SVGAGI. The ends were cut back, 6 bases at V and 1 base at J, with 13 bases in the middle. The CDR3 is 14 residues long. This CDR3 reads CASRSRTASYEQYF. In DNA, the CDR3 is TGTGCCAGCAGGAGCCGGACGGCATCCTACGAGCAGTACTTC.

V and J are TRBV5-1 and TRBJ2-1, with 9 nucleotides matching TRBD1. The V and J ends lost 0 bases and 7 bases, in that order; junction bases with no gene match: 8. Looked up from germline, CDR1 is SGHRS and CDR2 is YFSETQ. The CDR3 has 16 residues. This CDR3 reads CASSLDWTGVGNEQFF. The DNA for the CDR3 is TGCGCCAGCAGCTTGGATTGGACAGGGGTTGGGAATGAGCAGTTCTTC.

This sequence joins TRBV29-1 and TRBJ1-1, with D possibly matching TRBD1 (5 bases). V dropped 4 bases and J dropped 0 bases, with 24 bases sitting between them. Germline lookup yields CDR1 SQVTM and CDR2 ANQGSEA. CDR3 length equals 18 residues. DNA for the CDR3: TGCAGCGTTGGTGGGGATGGGGGTCGGGGAAGCATGAACACTGAAGCTTTCTTT. It yields the protein CSVGGDGGRGSMNTEAFF.

This chain links TRBV7-2 with TRBJ2-5; 10 bases align to TRBD2. From germline, CDR1 is SGHTA and CDR2 FQGNSA. Germline trimming cut 1 base from V and 5 bases from J; bases unmatched to any gene: 7. This CDR3 is 16 amino acids long. The CDR3, as DNA: TGTGCCAGCAGCTTAGTAGGACTAGCGGAGGTGGAGACCCAGTACTTC. Protein product: CASSLVGLAEVETQYF.

J is TRBJ2-3 and V is TRBV5-8; D is perhaps TRBD1 (5 bases). V was shortened by 2 bases and J by 2 bases, with 12 bases between the two germline ends. This CDR3 is built from 15 residues. The germline V gene has CDR1 SGHTS and CDR2 YDEGEE. The CDR3 reads CASSLRGLDTDTQYF. For the CDR3, the DNA is TGTGCCAGCAGCTTAAGGGGTCTTGACACAGATACGCAGTATTTT.

The genes are TRBV7-3 and TRBJ1-1, with D hard to call. Per germline, CDR1 SGHTA and CDR2 FQGTGA. The CDR3 runs 15 residues. Trimming took 5 bases from V and 0 from J, leaving 13 bases between them. CDR3 region: CASSPNNLMNTEAFF. CDR3 DNA sequence: TGTGCCAGCAGCCCGAACAACCTAATGAACACTGAAGCTTTCTTT.

The rearrangement uses TRBV3-1 (or the pseudogene TRBV3-2) and TRBJ1-5; D possibly corresponds to TRBD1 (6 bases). Trimming took 0 bases from V and 0 from J, leaving 18 bases between them. Germline V gene data show CDR1 as LGHDT and CDR2 as YNNKEL (reference sequence). This CDR3 comprises 19 residues. CDR3 sequence: CASSQDAGGLPHSNQPQHF. CDR3 nucleotides: TGTGCCAGCAGCCAAGATGCCGGGGGGCTTCCACATAGCAATCAGCCCCAGCATTTT.

This clone was counted a single time. The chain recombines TRBV3-1 (or the pseudogene TRBV3-2) with TRBJ2-3, with TRBD2 as a possible D gene (5 bases). The CDR3 length is 15 residues. V shed 0 bases and J shed 5 bases, with 12 bases lying between them. Germline CDR1 is LGHDT and CDR2 is YNNKEL (reference sequence). CDR3 protein: CASSQDPAAGDTQYF. The CDR3 DNA follows: TGTGCCAGCAGCCAAGATCCGGCGGCGGGAGATACGCAGTATTTT.

This sequence joins TRBV30 and TRBJ2-2; 9 bases are shared with TRBD2. Losses at the gene ends were 8 bases for V and 5 bases for J; bases not matched to a gene: 18. This CDR3 has 17 residues. CDR1 and CDR2 from the germline V gene are GTSNPN and SVGIG (reference sequence). This CDR3 is CAGTGSSGSLGTGELFF. CDR3 DNA: TGTGCCGGAACAGGGAGTAGCGGGAGTTTGGGGACCGGGGAGCTGTTTTTT.

The table lists this clone with a count of one. The CDR3 DNA follows: TGTGCCAGCGGCTGGCTTAATCAGCCCCAGCATTTT. This translates into CASGWLNQPQHF. V gene TRBV28 combines with J gene TRBJ1-5; D gene unclear. V was pared by 8 bases and J by 4 bases, with 9 bases between. The CDR3 is 12 residues long. Germline V lookup: CDR1 MDHEN, CDR2 SYDVKM.